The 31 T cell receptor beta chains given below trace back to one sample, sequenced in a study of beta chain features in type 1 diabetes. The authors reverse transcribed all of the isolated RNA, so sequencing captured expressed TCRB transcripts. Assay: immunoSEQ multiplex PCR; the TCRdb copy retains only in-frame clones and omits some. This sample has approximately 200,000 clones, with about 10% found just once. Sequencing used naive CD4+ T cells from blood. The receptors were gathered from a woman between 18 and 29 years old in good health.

The CDR3: CASSQRGPTETYEQYF. The CDR3 DNA follows: TGTGCCAGCAGCCAAAGGGGCCCGACAGAGACCTACGAGCAGTACTTC. The V call is TRBV14, the J call TRBJ2-7; perhaps TRBD1 as D (5 bases). CDR1 and CDR2 from the germline V gene are SGHDN and FVKESK. Between the trimmed V and J ends, which lost 2 bases and 2 bases, there was a span of 16 bases. The CDR3 spans 16 residues.

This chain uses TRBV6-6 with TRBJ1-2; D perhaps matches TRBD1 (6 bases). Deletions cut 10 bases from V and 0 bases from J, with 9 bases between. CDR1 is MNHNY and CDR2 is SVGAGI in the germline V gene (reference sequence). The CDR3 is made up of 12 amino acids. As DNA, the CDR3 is TGTGCCACCGACAGGACTAACTATGGCTACACCTTC. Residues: CATDRTNYGYTF.

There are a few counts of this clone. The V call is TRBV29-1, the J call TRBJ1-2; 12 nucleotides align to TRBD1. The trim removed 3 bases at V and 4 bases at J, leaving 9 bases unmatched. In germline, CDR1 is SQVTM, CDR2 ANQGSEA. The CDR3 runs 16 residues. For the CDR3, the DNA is TGCAGCGTTGAGGGGACAGGGGGCGGGACCCTCTATGGCTACACCTTC. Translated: CSVEGTGGGTLYGYTF.

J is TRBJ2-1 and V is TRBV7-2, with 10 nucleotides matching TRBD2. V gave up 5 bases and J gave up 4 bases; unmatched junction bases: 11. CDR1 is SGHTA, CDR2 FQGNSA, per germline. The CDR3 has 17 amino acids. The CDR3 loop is CASSLMRAGGPYNEQFF. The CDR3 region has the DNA TGTGCCAGCAGCCTAATGAGAGCGGGAGGGCCATACAATGAGCAGTTCTTC.

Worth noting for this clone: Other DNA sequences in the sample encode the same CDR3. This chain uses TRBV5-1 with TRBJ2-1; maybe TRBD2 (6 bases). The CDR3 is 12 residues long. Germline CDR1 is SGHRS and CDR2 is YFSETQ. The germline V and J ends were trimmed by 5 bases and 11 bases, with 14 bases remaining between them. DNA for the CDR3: TGCGCCAGCAGTTGGGGGACTGGAAAGCAGTTCTTC. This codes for CASSWGTGKQFF. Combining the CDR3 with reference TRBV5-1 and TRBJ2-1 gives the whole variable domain KAGVTQTPRYLIKTRGQQVTLSCSPISGHRSVSWYQQTPGQGLQFLFEYFSETQRNKGNFPGRFSGRQFSNSRSEMNVSTLELGDSALYLCASSWGTGKQFFGPGTRLTVL.

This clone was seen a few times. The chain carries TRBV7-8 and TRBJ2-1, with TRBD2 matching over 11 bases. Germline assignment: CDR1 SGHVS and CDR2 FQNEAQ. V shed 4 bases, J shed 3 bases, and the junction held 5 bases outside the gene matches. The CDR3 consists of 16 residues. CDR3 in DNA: TGTGCCAGCAGCTCAAGCGGGACTAGCGGCTACAATGAGCAGTTCTTC. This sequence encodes CASSSSGTSGYNEQFF.

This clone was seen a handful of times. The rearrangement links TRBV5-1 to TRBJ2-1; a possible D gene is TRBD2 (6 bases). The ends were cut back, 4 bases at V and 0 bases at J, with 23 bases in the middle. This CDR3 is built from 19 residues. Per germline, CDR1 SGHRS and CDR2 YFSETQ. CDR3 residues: CASSAGLRTYESSYNEQFF. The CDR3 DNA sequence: TGCGCCAGCAGCGCGGGACTGCGTACCTATGAAAGCTCCTACAATGAGCAGTTCTTC.

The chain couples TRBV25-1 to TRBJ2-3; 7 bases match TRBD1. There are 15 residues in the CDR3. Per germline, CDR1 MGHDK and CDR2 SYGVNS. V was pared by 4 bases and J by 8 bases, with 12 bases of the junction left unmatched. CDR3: CASSGPEGALATQYF. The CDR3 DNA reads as TGTGCCAGCAGTGGCCCCGAGGGGGCTTTGGCTACGCAGTATTTT.

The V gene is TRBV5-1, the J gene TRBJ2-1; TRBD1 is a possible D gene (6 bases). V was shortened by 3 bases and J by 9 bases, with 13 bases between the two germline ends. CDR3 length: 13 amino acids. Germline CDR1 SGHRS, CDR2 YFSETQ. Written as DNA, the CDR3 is TGCGCCAGCAGCTCCCAGGGGAACCCTGAGCAGTTCTTC. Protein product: CASSSQGNPEQFF. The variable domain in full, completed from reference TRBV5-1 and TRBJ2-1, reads KAGVTQTPRYLIKTRGQQVTLSCSPISGHRSVSWYQQTPGQGLQFLFEYFSETQRNKGNFPGRFSGRQFSNSRSEMNVSTLELGDSALYLCASSSQGNPEQFFGPGTRLTVL.

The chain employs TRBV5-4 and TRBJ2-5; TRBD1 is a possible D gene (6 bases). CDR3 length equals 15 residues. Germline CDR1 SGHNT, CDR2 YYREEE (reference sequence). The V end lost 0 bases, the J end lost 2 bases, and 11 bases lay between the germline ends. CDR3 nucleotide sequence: TGTGCCAGCAGCTTGGGGGACACGCCTCAAGAGACCCAGTACTTC. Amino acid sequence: CASSLGDTPQETQYF. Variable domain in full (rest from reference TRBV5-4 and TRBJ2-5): ETGVTQSPTHLIKTRGQQVTLRCSSQSGHNTVSWYQQALGQGPQFIFQYYREEENGRGNFPPRFSGLQFPNYSSELNVNALELDDSALYLCASSLGDTPQETQYFGPGTRLLVL.

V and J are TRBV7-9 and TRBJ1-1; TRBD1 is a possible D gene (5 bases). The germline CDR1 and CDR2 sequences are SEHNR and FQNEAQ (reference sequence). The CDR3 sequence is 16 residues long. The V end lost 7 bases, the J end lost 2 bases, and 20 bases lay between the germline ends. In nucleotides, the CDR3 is TGTGCCAGCACCCCATGGGGCGGGACGGAAAACACTGAAGCTTTCTTT. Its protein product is CASTPWGGTENTEAFF.

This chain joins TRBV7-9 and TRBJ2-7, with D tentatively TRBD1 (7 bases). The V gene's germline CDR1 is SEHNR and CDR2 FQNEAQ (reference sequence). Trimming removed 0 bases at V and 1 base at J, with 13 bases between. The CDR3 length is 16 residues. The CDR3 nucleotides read TGTGCCAGCAGCTTAGCATCGCCAGGGGGGTCCTACGAGCAGTACTTC. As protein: CASSLASPGGSYEQYF.

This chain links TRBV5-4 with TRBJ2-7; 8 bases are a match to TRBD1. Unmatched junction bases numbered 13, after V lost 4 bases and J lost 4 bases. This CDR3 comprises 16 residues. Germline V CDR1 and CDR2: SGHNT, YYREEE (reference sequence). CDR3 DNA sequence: TGTGCCAGCAGCGCACCGCGACAGGGGTTGACATACGAGCAGTACTTC. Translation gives CASSAPRQGLTYEQYF. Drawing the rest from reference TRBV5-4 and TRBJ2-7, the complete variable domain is ETGVTQSPTHLIKTRGQQVTLRCSSQSGHNTVSWYQQALGQGPQFIFQYYREEENGRGNFPPRFSGLQFPNYSSELNVNALELDDSALYLCASSAPRQGLTYEQYFGPGTRLTVT.

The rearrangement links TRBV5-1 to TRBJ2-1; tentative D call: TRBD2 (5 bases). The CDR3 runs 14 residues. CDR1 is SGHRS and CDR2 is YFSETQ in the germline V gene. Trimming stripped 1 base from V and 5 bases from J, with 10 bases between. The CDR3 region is CASSLRGSHNEQFF. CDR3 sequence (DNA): TGCGCCAGCAGCTTGCGAGGGAGCCACAATGAGCAGTTCTTC. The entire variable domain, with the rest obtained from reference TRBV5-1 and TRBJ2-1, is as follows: KAGVTQTPRYLIKTRGQQVTLSCSPISGHRSVSWYQQTPGQGLQFLFEYFSETQRNKGNFPGRFSGRQFSNSRSEMNVSTLELGDSALYLCASSLRGSHNEQFFGPGTRLTVL.

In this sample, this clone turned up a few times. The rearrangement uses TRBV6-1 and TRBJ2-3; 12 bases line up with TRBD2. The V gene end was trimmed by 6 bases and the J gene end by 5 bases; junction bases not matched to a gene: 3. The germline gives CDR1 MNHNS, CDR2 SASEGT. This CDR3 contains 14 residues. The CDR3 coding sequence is TGTGCCAGCAGACCTAGCGGGGGGGGAGATACGCAGTATTTT. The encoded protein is CASRPSGGGDTQYF.

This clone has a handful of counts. CDR3 amino acids: CAWSVGRVSSFGDTQYF. The DNA for the CDR3 is TGTGCCTGGAGTGTTGGCAGGGTTTCATCTTTTGGAGATACGCAGTATTTT. The J gene is TRBJ2-3, the V gene TRBV30; D perhaps matches TRBD1 (5 bases). The germline V gene encodes CDR1 GTSNPN and CDR2 SVGIG (reference sequence). This CDR3 has 17 residues. V was pared by 0 bases and J by 5 bases, with 21 bases between.

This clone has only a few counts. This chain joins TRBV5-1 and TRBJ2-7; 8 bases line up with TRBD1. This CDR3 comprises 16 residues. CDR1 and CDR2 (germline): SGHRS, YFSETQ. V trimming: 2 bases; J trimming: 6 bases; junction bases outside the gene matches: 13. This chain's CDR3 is CASSFRPMDREAEQYF. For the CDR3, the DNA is TGCGCCAGCAGCTTCAGACCCATGGACAGGGAGGCCGAGCAGTACTTC.

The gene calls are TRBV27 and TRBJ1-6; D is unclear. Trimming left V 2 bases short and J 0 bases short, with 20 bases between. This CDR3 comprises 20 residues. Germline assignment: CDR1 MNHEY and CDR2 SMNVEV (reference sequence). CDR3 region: CASSLRGSWSPSSYNSPLHF. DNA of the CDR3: TGTGCCAGCAGTTTACGGGGATCATGGTCCCCGAGCTCCTATAATTCACCCCTCCACTTT.

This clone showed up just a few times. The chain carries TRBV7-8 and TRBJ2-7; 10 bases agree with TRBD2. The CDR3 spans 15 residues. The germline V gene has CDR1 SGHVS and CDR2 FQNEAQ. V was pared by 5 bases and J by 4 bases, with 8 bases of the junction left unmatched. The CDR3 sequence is CASSPWTSGQYEQYF. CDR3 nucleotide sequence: TGTGCCAGCAGCCCCTGGACTAGCGGCCAGTACGAGCAGTACTTC.

In DNA, the CDR3 is TGTGCCAGCAGTAGATCGACAGGGGTCCGCTATGGCTACACCTTC. Its protein product is CASSRSTGVRYGYTF. This chain connects TRBV27 to TRBJ1-2; 8 positions agree with TRBD1. The CDR3 contains 15 residues. CDR1 and CDR2 (germline): MNHEY, SMNVEV (reference sequence). V was clipped by 5 bases and J by 4 bases; unmatched bases: 9.

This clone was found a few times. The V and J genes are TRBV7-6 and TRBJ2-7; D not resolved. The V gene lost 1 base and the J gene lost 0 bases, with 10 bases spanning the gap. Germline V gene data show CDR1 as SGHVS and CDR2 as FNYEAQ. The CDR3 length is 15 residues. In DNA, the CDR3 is TGTGCCAGCAGCTTAGGGCAGGTTAGCTCCTACGAGCAGTACTTC. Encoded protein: CASSLGQVSSYEQYF. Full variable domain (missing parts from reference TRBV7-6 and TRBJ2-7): GAGVSQSPRYKVTKRGQDVALRCDPISGHVSLYWYRQALGQGPEFLTYFNYEAQQDKSGLPNDRFSAERPEGSISTLTIQRTEQRDSAMYRCASSLGQVSSYEQYFGPGTRLTVT.

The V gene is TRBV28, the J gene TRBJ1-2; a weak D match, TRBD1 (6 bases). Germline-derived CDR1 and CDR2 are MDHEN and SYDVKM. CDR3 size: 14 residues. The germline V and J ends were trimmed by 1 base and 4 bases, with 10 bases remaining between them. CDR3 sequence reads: CASSLSTGSYGYTF. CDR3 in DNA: TGTGCCAGCAGTTTATCAACAGGGAGCTATGGCTACACCTTC.

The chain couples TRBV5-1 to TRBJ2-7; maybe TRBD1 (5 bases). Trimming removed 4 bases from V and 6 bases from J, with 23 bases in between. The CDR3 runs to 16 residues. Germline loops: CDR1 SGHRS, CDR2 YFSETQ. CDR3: CASSPDSTEFESEQYF. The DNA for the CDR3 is TGCGCCAGCAGCCCGGATTCGACAGAATTTGAAAGCGAGCAGTACTTC.

CDR3 sequence (DNA): TGTGCCAGCAGTTACACCGCAGGACTAGGCGGGTTCTTC. Its protein product is CASSYTAGLGGFF. The chain links TRBV6-5 to TRBJ2-1; 7 bases map to TRBD2. Looked up from germline, CDR1 is MNHEY and CDR2 is SVGAGI. The CDR3 is 13 residues long. V lost 2 bases and J lost 15; bases outside the gene matches: 10.

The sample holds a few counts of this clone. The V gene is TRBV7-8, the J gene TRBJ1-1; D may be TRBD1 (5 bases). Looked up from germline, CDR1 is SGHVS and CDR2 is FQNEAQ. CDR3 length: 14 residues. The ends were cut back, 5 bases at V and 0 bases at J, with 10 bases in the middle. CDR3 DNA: TGTGCCAGCAGCGCCGACAGTTTGAACACTGAAGCTTTCTTT. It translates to CASSADSLNTEAFF.

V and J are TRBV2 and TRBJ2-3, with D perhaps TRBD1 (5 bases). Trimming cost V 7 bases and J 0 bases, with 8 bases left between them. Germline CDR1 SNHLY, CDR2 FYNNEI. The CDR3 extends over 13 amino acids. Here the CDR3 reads CASNGHSTDTQYF. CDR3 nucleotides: TGTGCCAGCAACGGACACAGCACAGATACGCAGTATTTT.

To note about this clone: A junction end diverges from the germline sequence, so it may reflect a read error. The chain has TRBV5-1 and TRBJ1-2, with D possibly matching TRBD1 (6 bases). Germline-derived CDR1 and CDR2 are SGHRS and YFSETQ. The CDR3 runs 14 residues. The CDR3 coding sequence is TGCGCCAACAGCGGGGGGGGCCCTAACTATGGCTACACCTTC. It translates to CANSGGGPNYGYTF.

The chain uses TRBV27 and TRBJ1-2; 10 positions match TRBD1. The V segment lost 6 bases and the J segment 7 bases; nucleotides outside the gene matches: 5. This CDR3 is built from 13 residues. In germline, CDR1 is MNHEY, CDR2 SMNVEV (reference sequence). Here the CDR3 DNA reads TGTGCCAGCAGCAGACAGGGGGCGGGTGGCTACACCTTC. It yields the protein CASSRQGAGGYTF.

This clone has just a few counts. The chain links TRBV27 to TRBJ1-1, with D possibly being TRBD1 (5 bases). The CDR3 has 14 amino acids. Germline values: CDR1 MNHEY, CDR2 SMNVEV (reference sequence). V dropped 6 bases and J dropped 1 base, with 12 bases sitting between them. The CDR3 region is CASRNGGPNTEAFF. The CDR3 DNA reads TGTGCCAGCAGGAACGGGGGACCGAACACTGAAGCTTTCTTT.

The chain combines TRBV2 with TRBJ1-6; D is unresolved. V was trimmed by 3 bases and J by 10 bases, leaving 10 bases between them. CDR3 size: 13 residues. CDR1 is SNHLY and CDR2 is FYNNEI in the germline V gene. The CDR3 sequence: CASSEGAPSPLHF. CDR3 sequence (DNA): TGTGCCAGCAGTGAGGGCGCGCCCTCACCCCTCCACTTT.

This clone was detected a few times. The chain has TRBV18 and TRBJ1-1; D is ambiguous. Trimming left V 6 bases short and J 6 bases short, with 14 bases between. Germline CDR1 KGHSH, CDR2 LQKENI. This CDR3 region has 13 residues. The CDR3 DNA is TGTGCCAGCTCCGCCCGCGGTAAATCTGAAGCTTTCTTT. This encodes CASSARGKSEAFF.